The 26 T cell receptor beta chains reported below all come from one sample, sequenced in a study of T cells after yellow fever vaccination. TCRdb processed the 5' RACE reads anew with MiXCR; each CDR3 protein has one entry. The sample records about 200,000 distinct CDR3 sequences, roughly 3.3% being singletons. The input for sequencing was CD4+ T cells sorted from PBMCs, taken 10 days after the yellow fever booster vaccination. These receptor sequences come from a man younger than 30 who received the YFV17D yellow fever vaccine.

There are many counts of this clonotype. This rearrangement joins TRBV20-1 to TRBJ2-7; 8 nucleotides line up with TRBD1. Germline assignment: CDR1 DFQATT and CDR2 SNEGSKA (reference sequence). CDR3 length equals 12 residues. For the CDR3, the DNA is TGCAGCGTAGAAACAGGGGGCTACGAGCAGTACGTC. This encodes CSVETGGYEQYV.

This clonotype was counted ten times or more. The chain has TRBV3-1 and TRBJ1-1; D unclear. Germline loops: CDR1 LGHDT, CDR2 YNNKEL (reference sequence). V dropped 2 bases and J dropped 5 bases, with 12 bases sitting between them. This CDR3 is 14 amino acids long. The CDR3 sequence: CASSQRARGTEAFF. DNA of the CDR3: TGTGCCAGCAGCCAACGAGCCCGGGGAACTGAAGCTTTCTTT.

This rearrangement joins TRBV4-1 to TRBJ2-1, with D possibly TRBD2 on 7 matching bases. The CDR3 has 16 amino acids. The V gene lost 10 bases and the J gene lost 5 bases, with 24 bases spanning the gap. Germline loops: CDR1 MGHRA, CDR2 YSYEKL. CDR3 in DNA: TGCGCCATCTCGCCGGGGAGGGGGGGCCCCAACAATGAGCAGTTCTTC. Translation gives CAISPGRGGPNNEQFF.

The chain recombines TRBV7-9 with TRBJ2-2; TRBD2 is a possible D gene (5 bases). The CDR3 totals 16 residues. CDR1 and CDR2 from the germline V gene are SEHNR and FQNEAQ (reference sequence). Trimming took 2 bases from V and 4 from J, leaving 14 bases between them. The CDR3 is CASSLFPRSGTGELFF. CDR3 nucleotide sequence: TGTGCCAGCAGCTTATTCCCGCGCAGCGGCACCGGGGAGCTGTTTTTT.

Only a few counts were recorded for this clonotype. The J gene is TRBJ2-1, the V gene TRBV20-1; TRBD2 matches at 8 bases. The CDR3 has 13 residues. The V segment lost 1 base and the J segment 6 bases; nucleotides outside the gene matches: 2. Germline assignment: CDR1 DFQATT and CDR2 SNEGSKA (reference sequence). The CDR3 DNA follows: TGCAGTGCTAGAGTAGCGGGGCTCAATGAGCAGTTCTTC. Amino acids: CSARVAGLNEQFF.

This clonotype came up a few times. V usage is TRBV20-1 and J usage is TRBJ2-1; 11 nucleotides align to TRBD1. The CDR3 runs 15 residues. With V trimmed by 5 bases and J by 7 bases, 10 bases remained unmatched. Germline-derived CDR1 and CDR2 are DFQATT and SNEGSKA (reference sequence). The CDR3 DNA reads as TGCAGTGCTCCCGCCAGGGACAGGGGGGGGAATGAGCAGTTCTTC. Translated, it gives CSAPARDRGGNEQFF.

This clonotype was detected many times. V usage is TRBV29-1 and J usage is TRBJ2-7, with a tentative D call TRBD1 (6 bases). Germline CDR1 SQVTM, CDR2 ANQGSEA. Trimming removed 1 base from V and 3 bases from J, with 13 bases in between. This CDR3 contains 14 residues. The CDR3 region has the DNA TGCAGCGTTGAAGCAGCCGGACAGAACTACGAGCAGTACGTC. Its protein is CSVEAAGQNYEQYV.

This clonotype was recorded a few times. This rearrangement joins TRBV5-1 to TRBJ1-2; D is unclear. Germline V CDR1 and CDR2: SGHRS, YFSETQ. Trimming cost V 4 bases and J 9 bases, with 16 bases left between them. The CDR3 spans 13 residues. The CDR3: CASSTTEPMSYTF. As DNA, the CDR3 is TGCGCCAGCAGCACGACCGAGCCAATGAGCTACACCTTC.

This clonotype was recorded many times. This rearrangement joins TRBV7-3 to TRBJ1-1; no reliable D call. Trimming left V 6 bases short and J 1 base short, with 9 bases between. Per germline, CDR1 SGHTA and CDR2 FQGTGA. CDR3 length: 13 amino acids. The CDR3 nucleotides read TGTGCCAGCAGATTACCATCGAACACTGAAGCTTTCTTT. It is translated as CASRLPSNTEAFF.

This clonotype was detected a few times. The rearrangement links TRBV12-3 or TRBV12-4 to TRBJ1-4; perhaps TRBD1 as D (6 bases). The CDR3 spans 16 residues. Trimming left V 2 bases short and J 8 bases short, with 18 bases between. CDR3 protein: CASSLRLSAGVEKLFF. CDR3 bases: TGTGCCAGCAGTTTACGGCTGTCGGCAGGGGTGGAAAAACTGTTTTTT.

The chain employs TRBV9 and TRBJ1-1; D is ambiguous. CDR3 length: 14 amino acids. The germline V gene encodes CDR1 SGDLS and CDR2 YYNGEE. Trimming left V 0 bases short and J 4 bases short, with 10 bases between. The CDR3 sequence is CASSVAVRGTEAFF. CDR3 DNA sequence: TGTGCCAGCAGCGTAGCAGTACGGGGCACTGAAGCTTTCTTT. Combining the CDR3 with reference TRBV9 and TRBJ1-1 gives the whole variable domain DSGVTQTPKHLITATGQRVTLRCSPRSGDLSVYWYQQSLDQGLQFLIQYYNGEERAKGNILERFSAQQFPDLHSELNLSSLELGDSALYFCASSVAVRGTEAFFGQGTRLTVV.

There are a few counts of this clonotype. CDR3 loop: CASSIGGAGADTQYF. The DNA of the CDR3 is TGTGCCAGTAGTATAGGGGGGGCCGGCGCAGATACGCAGTATTTT. This chain joins TRBV19 and TRBJ2-3; D tentatively reads TRBD1 or TRBD2 (6 bases each). V gave up 1 base and J gave up 4 bases, with 12 bases separating them. CDR1 is LNHDA, CDR2 SQIVND, per germline (reference sequence). This CDR3 is built from 15 residues.

The chain couples TRBV19 to TRBJ1-5; no clear D gene. V lost 0 bases and J 9 bases, leaving 9 bases between the germline ends. There are 13 residues in the CDR3. The germline V gene has CDR1 LNHDA and CDR2 SQIVND (reference sequence). Here the CDR3 reads CASSIEGLSPQHF. In DNA, the CDR3 is TGTGCCAGTAGTATAGAAGGGCTCTCGCCCCAGCATTTT.

This clonotype was seen only a few times. The V call is TRBV3-1, the J call TRBJ2-7, with D perhaps given as TRBD1 or TRBD2 (5 bases each). CDR1 is LGHDT and CDR2 is YNNKEL in the germline V gene (reference sequence). The V and J ends lost 4 bases and 6 bases respectively, with 19 bases between them. This CDR3 has 15 amino acids. The DNA of the CDR3 is TGTGCCAGCAGCCCCGATGGGGGATTTGCTGCCGAGCAGTACTTC. Its protein is CASSPDGGFAAEQYF.

The J gene is TRBJ2-1, the V gene TRBV4-2; no reliable D call. The V and J ends lost 3 bases and 0 bases respectively, with 15 bases between them. The CDR3 is 17 amino acids. Per the germline V gene, CDR1 is LGHNA and CDR2 is YNFKEQ. The CDR3: CASSQPSGPSSYNEQFF. CDR3 nucleotide sequence: TGTGCCAGCAGCCAGCCCTCGGGCCCGAGCTCCTACAATGAGCAGTTCTTC.

This clonotype was counted only a few times. This chain connects TRBV12-3 or TRBV12-4 to TRBJ1-5; D remains ambiguous. V lost 6 bases and J 9 bases, leaving 15 bases between the germline ends. The CDR3 runs to 13 residues. CDR3 in amino acids: CASSYQDPLPQHF. Written as DNA, the CDR3 is TGTGCCAGCAGCTACCAGGACCCCTTGCCCCAGCATTTT.

This clonotype was counted ten times or more. The V gene is TRBV28, the J gene TRBJ2-1; D is possibly TRBD1 (7 bases). Trimming stripped 6 bases from V and 5 bases from J, with 20 bases between. From germline, CDR1 is MDHEN and CDR2 SYDVKM. CDR3 length equals 16 residues. The CDR3 protein is CASSRGKGGIHNEQFF. As DNA, the CDR3 is TGTGCCAGCAGCCGCGGGAAAGGGGGCATCCACAATGAGCAGTTCTTC.

In its sample, this clonotype was seen a few times. The rearrangement joins TRBV4-3 to TRBJ1-3; D gene unclear. V was shortened by 1 base and J by 2 bases, with 9 bases between the two germline ends. CDR3 length equals 15 residues. From germline, CDR1 is LGHNA and CDR2 YSLEER. CDR3 amino acids: CASSQVKSTGNTIYF. The CDR3 DNA follows: TGCGCCAGCAGCCAAGTTAAGTCCACTGGAAACACCATATATTTT.

This clonotype was recorded a few times. V and J are TRBV5-1 and TRBJ2-7, with a weak D call TRBD2 (6 bases). The CDR3 runs to 15 residues. Germline assignment: CDR1 SGHRS and CDR2 YFSETQ. V lost 4 bases, J lost 0 bases, and 14 bases lay in between. As DNA, the CDR3 is TGCGCCAGCAGCCCGGGACTGGGCAGCTCCTACGAGCAGTACTTC. Translating it yields CASSPGLGSSYEQYF.

This clonotype was detected only a few times. J is TRBJ2-3 and V is TRBV7-2, with 10 bases aligning to TRBD2. Per germline, CDR1 SGHTA and CDR2 FQGNSA. This CDR3 has 16 amino acids. The junction had 11 bases not matched to a gene; V was cut back by 5 bases and J by 6 bases. CDR3 DNA: TGTGCCAGCAGCGACATACTAGCGGGAACGGGGGATACGCAGTATTTT. Translated: CASSDILAGTGDTQYF.

This clonotype was observed many times. The genes are TRBV6-6 and TRBJ2-7; a weak D match, TRBD2 (5 bases). From germline, CDR1 is MNHNY and CDR2 SVGAGI (reference sequence). The CDR3 is 15 amino acids. Trimming shortened V by 5 bases and J by 2 bases, and 16 bases separated the two germline ends. The CDR3 DNA is TGTGCCAGCAGTACCCCGGACGGAGGTACCTACGAGCAGTACGTC. Its translation is CASSTPDGGTYEQYV.

The V and J genes are TRBV24-1 and TRBJ1-2; D remains ambiguous. V lost 4 bases and J lost 4, with 3 bases in between. Germline values: CDR1 KGHDR, CDR2 SFDVKD. CDR3 size: 11 residues. CDR3 nucleotide sequence: TGTGCCACCAGTGACGTCTATGGCTACACCTTC. The encoded protein is CATSDVYGYTF.

This clonotype was observed at least ten times. This rearrangement joins TRBV21-1 to TRBJ2-7; the D call in the table, TRBD1, was not verified against the DNA. TRBV21-1 is noted as a pseudogene. The CDR3 runs 15 residues. CDR3 coding DNA: TGTGCCAGCAGTACCGGGACGGCGCGCCCCTACGAGCAGTACGTC. Protein: CASSTGTARPYEQYV.

This clonotype was counted ten times or more. The chain uses TRBV7-3 and TRBJ2-5, with a tentative D call TRBD2 (6 bases). CDR1 and CDR2 from the germline V gene are SGHTA and FQGTGA. The CDR3 runs 13 residues. Trimming shortened V by 5 bases and J by 5 bases, and 12 bases separated the two germline ends. CDR3 nucleotide sequence: TGTGCCAGCAGCCGACTAGTTGAGGAGACCCAGTACTTC. As protein: CASSRLVEETQYF.

This clonotype was seen repeatedly, ten times or more. The chain combines TRBV29-1 with TRBJ1-2, with 7 bases fitting TRBD1. V gave up 0 bases and J gave up 3 bases; unmatched junction bases: 10. The CDR3 totals 16 residues. Looked up from germline, CDR1 is SQVTM and CDR2 is ANQGSEA. CDR3 sequence reads: CSVEDRGRGGDYGYTF. In DNA form, the CDR3 reads TGCAGCGTTGAAGACAGGGGGAGGGGCGGCGACTATGGCTACACCTTC.

This clonotype was found a few times. J is TRBJ2-3 and V is TRBV27; D call uncertain. CDR3 size: 17 residues. V lost 6 bases to trimming and J lost 0 bases, with 19 bases between them. In germline, CDR1 is MNHEY, CDR2 SMNVEV (reference sequence). The CDR3 is CASSSVSHPTSTDTQYF. CDR3 coding DNA: TGTGCCAGCAGCTCCGTCTCCCATCCTACTAGCACAGATACGCAGTATTTT.